The next 19 T cell receptor beta chains were all read from a single sample in a study of T cell clonality in common variable immunodeficiency. General study findings and limits: Reportedly, TCR beta sequences from common variable immunodeficiency showed fewer deletions and N-nucleotide insertions.

Assay used: immunoSEQ multiplex PCR; TCRdb lists only in-frame clones, some missing. The sample shows about 42,000 clones, none of them appearing just once. Antigen specificity for these receptors is unknown. The sequenced sample was peripheral blood mononuclear cells. These receptors all come from a human donor with common variable immunodeficiency.

This clone was counted a few times. The read is 3 residues too short to cover the CDR3 end, so that end is filled in from the germline J gene. The chain couples TRBV5-3 to TRBJ1-5; TRBD1 is a possible D gene (5 bases). TRBV5-3 is recorded as an ORF, its role being uncertain. This CDR3 has 13 residues. Between the trimmed V and J ends, which lost 8 bases and 4 bases, there was a span of 13 bases. CDR3 DNA (partial): TGTGCCAGCCCCGGGGGGAAAAATCAGCCC. Its translation is CASPGGKNQP. The entire CDR3 protein is CASPGGKNQPQHF.

A few counts support this clone. The CDR3 end lies 3 residues beyond the end of the read and is filled in from the germline J gene. This chain joins TRBV5-1 and TRBJ2-5; TRBD2 matches at 11 bases. CDR1 and CDR2 (germline): SGHRS, YFSETQ. The CDR3 has 15 residues. The V and J ends lost 8 bases and 5 bases, in that order; junction bases with no gene match: 11. The CDR3: CARPKLAGAGETQYF. The covered CDR3 bases are TGCGCCAGACCGAAACTAGCGGGGGCTGGGGAGACC.

Worth noting for this clone: The read terminates 3 residues ahead of where the CDR3 ends, so the germline J gene completes it. The chain employs TRBV19 and TRBJ1-1; 8 bases fit TRBD1. With 3 bases clipped from V and 6 bases from J, the junction kept 6 bases outside the gene matches. The length of the CDR3 is 14 residues. Per the germline V gene, CDR1 is LNHDA and CDR2 is SQIVND (reference sequence). CDR3 protein: CASSIGTGLAEAFF. The sequenced part of the CDR3 DNA is TGTGCCAGTAGTATTGGGACAGGCCTAGCTGAA.

This clone was recorded many times. The sequenced part of the CDR3 DNA is TGTGCCAGCAGCCAAGTCTCAGATACG. As protein: CASSQVSDT. The full-length CDR3 reads as CASSQVSDTQYF. This chain links TRBV4-2 with TRBJ2-3; D not resolved. The read ends 3 residues early relative to the CDR3; the germline J gene fills the gap. The germline CDR1 and CDR2 sequences are LGHNA and YNFKEQ. This CDR3 is 12 amino acids long. The V end lost 1 base, the J end lost 4 bases, and 3 bases lay between the germline ends.

About this clone: The CDR3 extends 3 residues past the end of the read, so its final part is completed from the germline J gene. The J gene is TRBJ2-5, the V gene TRBV11-2; D is possibly TRBD1 (5 bases). V dropped 5 bases and J dropped 1 base, with 8 bases sitting between them. This CDR3 contains 13 residues. CDR1 and CDR2 (germline): SGHAT, FQNNGV. CDR3 residues: CASSRQLQETQYF. CDR3 DNA, as far as it was read: TGTGCCAGCAGCCGACAGCTCCAAGAGACC.

This clone has at least ten counts. The CDR3 end lies 3 residues beyond the end of the read and is filled in from the germline J gene. The J gene is TRBJ2-7, the V gene TRBV29-1, with 7 bases that match TRBD1. This CDR3 region has 13 residues. V trimming: 4 bases; J trimming: 6 bases; junction bases outside the gene matches: 9. The germline gives CDR1 SQVTM, CDR2 ANQGSEA. The CDR3 is CSVAGTALLEQYF. CDR3 DNA (partial): TGCAGCGTTGCCGGGACAGCCCTCCTCGAG.

This clone came up a few times. The read ends 3 residues before the CDR3 terminus; that terminus is restored from the germline J gene. V and J are TRBV7-7 and TRBJ2-5; D is possibly TRBD2 (7 bases). The germline V and J ends were trimmed by 5 bases and 1 base, with 17 bases remaining between them. The germline V gene has CDR1 SSHAT and CDR2 FNYEAQ (reference sequence). This CDR3 contains 16 residues. CDR3 DNA, as far as it was read: TGTGCCAGCAGCCGAGGGGGGGGAGCCGTCCAAGAGACC. This gives the protein CASSRGGGAVQET. The whole CDR3 sequence reads CASSRGGGAVQETQYF.

This clone has a count of ten or more. The CDR3 end falls 3 residues outside the read, so it is completed with the germline J gene. The J gene is TRBJ2-6, the V gene TRBV5-1, with D possibly matching TRBD2 (6 bases). Trimming took off 7 bases at V and 0 bases at J, with 14 bases between the two ends. The CDR3 sequence is 16 residues long. Per the germline V gene, CDR1 is SGHRS and CDR2 is YFSETQ. This chain's CDR3 is CASQGTAYSGANVLTF. The part of the CDR3 DNA that was read is TGCGCCAGCCAAGGGACTGCTTACTCTGGGGCCAACGTC. The variable domain in full, completed from reference TRBV5-1 and TRBJ2-6, reads KAGVTQTPRYLIKTRGQQVTLSCSPISGHRSVSWYQQTPGQGLQFLFEYFSETQRNKGNFPGRFSGRQFSNSRSEMNVSTLELGDSALYLCASQGTAYSGANVLTFGAGSRLTVL.

This clone was seen many times. The missing CDR3 end, 3 residues past where the read stops, is filled in from the germline J gene. J is TRBJ2-5 and V is TRBV20-1; the D is unclear. V was shortened by 5 bases and J by 4 bases, with 14 bases between the two germline ends. The CDR3 length is 13 residues. Looked up from germline, CDR1 is DFQATT and CDR2 is SNEGSKA (reference sequence). The CDR3 is CSALTRPVETQYF. The DNA read from the CDR3 is TGCAGTGCTCTGACTCGACCCGTAGAGACC.

A remark on this clone: The read ends 3 residues shy of where the CDR3 ends; the end is completed using the germline J gene. This chain connects TRBV7-9 to TRBJ2-1; 9 bases align to TRBD2. The CDR3 runs 13 residues. Germline CDR1 SEHNR, CDR2 FQNEAQ (reference sequence). J was trimmed by 9 bases and V by 1 base; bases with no gene match: 1. Incomplete CDR3 DNA: TGTGCCAGCAGCTTAGTAGCGGGAGTTGAG. Translating it yields CASSLVAGVE. The whole CDR3 region reads CASSLVAGVEQFF.

The CDR3 spells CASSLGPGTYEQYF. The DNA read from the CDR3 is TGCGCCAGCAGCTTGGGTCCAGGAACCTACGAG. The rearrangement uses TRBV5-1 and TRBJ2-7; no reliable D call. The read falls 3 residues short of the CDR3 end, and the missing part is taken from the germline J gene. This CDR3 is built from 14 residues. Deletions cut 0 bases from V and 2 bases from J, with 9 bases between. The V gene's germline CDR1 is SGHRS and CDR2 YFSETQ.

This clone was recorded at least ten times. The CDR3 end is not reached by the read, which stops 3 residues before it; the germline J gene fills it in. The chain recombines TRBV20-1 with TRBJ2-1, with 7 bases fitting TRBD2. CDR3 length: 13 residues. The germline CDR1 and CDR2 sequences are DFQATT and SNEGSKA (reference sequence). V dropped 3 bases and J dropped 1; count of bases not matched to a gene: 0. CDR3: CSASGGSYNEQFF. The sequenced part of the CDR3 DNA is TGCAGTGCTAGCGGGGGGTCCTACAATGAG.

This clone was seen more than once but under ten times. The read halts 3 residues ahead of the CDR3 end, with the missing end drawn from the germline J gene. The chain employs TRBV7-2 and TRBJ2-7; unclear D gene. The CDR3 runs to 16 residues. Deletions cut 0 bases from V and 0 bases from J, with 12 bases between. CDR1 is SGHTA, CDR2 FQGNSA, per germline. CDR3 region: CASSLAPGMSSYEQYF. The sequenced part of the CDR3 DNA is TGTGCCAGCAGCTTAGCTCCAGGTATGAGCTCCTACGAG.

Many counts were recorded for this clone. From the germline J gene comes the end of the CDR3, since the read stops 3 residues before it. V and J are TRBV29-1 and TRBJ1-2; TRBD1 might be the D (6 bases). Germline CDR1 and CDR2: SQVTM and ANQGSEA. The germline V and J ends were trimmed by 7 bases and 4 bases, with 16 bases remaining between them. The CDR3 is 13 amino acids. CDR3 DNA (partial): TGCAGCGCCTCCCCGACAGGTGCCTATGGC. It specifies CSASPTGAYG. The complete CDR3 sequence is CSASPTGAYGYTF. The complete variable domain, with remaining parts taken from reference TRBV29-1 and TRBJ1-2, reads SAVISQKPSRDICQRGTSLTIQCQVDSQVTMMFWYRQQPGQSLTLIATANQGSEATYESGFVIDKFPISRPNLTFSTLTVSNMSPEDSSIYLCSASPTGAYGYTFGSGTRLTVV.

This clone appeared many times. The observed sequence ends 3 residues before the CDR3 terminus, with the missing tail filled in from the germline J gene. The J gene is TRBJ2-1, the V gene TRBV6-4, with 9 positions matching TRBD2. V gave up 4 bases and J gave up 8 bases; unmatched junction bases: 9. Germline V lookup: CDR1 MRHNA, CDR2 SNTAGT. CDR3 length: 15 residues. CDR3: CASSGEGSGSHEQFF. The sequenced part of the CDR3 DNA is TGTGCCAGCAGTGGAGAGGGTAGCGGGAGTCATGAG.

Ten or more counts support this clone. With the read ending 3 residues before the CDR3 end, the germline J gene is used to fill in that end. The chain joins TRBV19 to TRBJ1-2, with a possible D match to TRBD1 (5 bases). Trimming pared 0 bases from V and 6 bases from J, leaving 20 bases between. The CDR3 covers 17 residues. CDR1 is LNHDA and CDR2 is SQIVND in the germline V gene (reference sequence). The CDR3 DNA, read in part, is TGTGCCAGTAGTATAGATCTGGACACCGGTCGGTCACATGGC. Translation gives CASSIDLDTGRSHG. The entire CDR3 sequence reads CASSIDLDTGRSHGYTF.

Only a few counts were recorded for this clone. The read gets to within 3 residues of the CDR3 end, and the germline J gene fills in the rest. The chain employs TRBV5-1 and TRBJ2-7, with TRBD1 matching 7 bases. V shed 6 bases, J shed 0 bases, and the junction held 3 bases outside the gene matches. CDR3 length: 13 amino acids. The V gene's germline CDR1 is SGHRS and CDR2 YFSETQ. CDR3 protein: CASKGDSSYEQYF. The DNA read from the CDR3 is TGCGCCAGCAAAGGGGACAGCTCCTACGAG.

Comments on this clone: The observed sequence ends 3 residues before the CDR3 terminus, with the missing tail filled in from the germline J gene. The rearrangement uses TRBV7-3 and TRBJ2-2; the D gene is possibly TRBD2 (6 bases). The CDR3 runs to 15 residues. Trimming cost V 7 bases and J 1 base, with 13 bases left between them. CDR1 is SGHTA and CDR2 is FQGTGA in the germline V gene. The CDR3 spells CASTKGSGNTGELFF. The sequenced part of the CDR3 DNA is TGTGCCAGCACCAAAGGTAGCGGGAACACCGGGGAG.

The table lists this clone with many counts. Read coverage stops 3 residues before the CDR3 terminus; the germline J gene supplies the remainder. V usage is TRBV7-6 and J usage is TRBJ2-3; TRBD1 might be the D (6 bases). This CDR3 contains 15 residues. Trimming pared 3 bases from V and 3 bases from J, leaving 13 bases between. CDR1 SGHVS and CDR2 FNYEAQ come from the germline V gene. The CDR3: CASSLRGIGTDTQYF. The DNA read from the CDR3 is TGTGCCAGCAGCTTGAGGGGGATCGGTACAGATACG.